The rows below give T cell receptor beta chains drawn from one sample of a study of cytomegalovirus exposure and HLA in healthy donors. TCRdb keeps only in-frame clones here, not all; method: immunoSEQ multiplex PCR. This sample has about 140,000 clones, with about 80% found just once. The source material was PBMCs. Receptors originate from a man aged 40-49 years in good health and CMV-seropositive. The CDR3 runs from the conserved cysteine through the conserved F or W. D genes are given only for firm matches. Size tells how often a clone was seen (once, few, many) or the class of an expanded clone, and some rows leave it out.

V gene	J gene	clone size	D gene	CDR3 DNA	CDR3 protein
TRBV2	TRBJ1-2	-	-	TGTGCCAGCAGTGATAGGACAACTAACTATGGCTACACCTTC	CASSDRTTNYGYTF
TRBV11-2	TRBJ2-7	-	TRBD2	TGTGCCAGCAGCACTTTAGGAGCGGGATTTTACGAGCAGTACTTC	CASSTLGAGFYEQYF
TRBV5-1	TRBJ2-7	-	-	TGCGCCAGCAGCTTGGTACCAGGGGATACCTACGAGCAGTACTTC	CASSLVPGDTYEQYF
TRBV10-3	TRBJ1-5	-	-	TGTGCCATCAGTGACGGAGGGACCGATCAGCCCCAGCATTTT	CAISDGGTDQPQHF
TRBV6-1	TRBJ1-3	-	-	TGTGCCAGCAGTGACCGGGTAGCTGGAAACACCATATATTTT	CASSDRVAGNTIYF
TRBV19	TRBJ2-7	-	-	TGTGCCAGTAGCTCGGCAGGGCAAGGATACGAGCAGTACTTC	CASSSAGQGYEQYF
TRBV25-1	TRBJ1-3	-	TRBD1	TGTGCCAGCAGTGATCGACAGGGGGCTGGAAACACCATATATTTT	CASSDRQGAGNTIYF
TRBV7-8	TRBJ2-7	-	TRBD1	TGTGCCAGCAGCTTTTCCGGGACAGGGGTCTACGAGCAGTACTTC	CASSFSGTGVYEQYF
TRBV10-3	TRBJ2-7	few	-	TGTGCCATCAGACCGGGATTAGAAAGCTACGAGCAGTACTTC	CAIRPGLESYEQYF
TRBV4-3	TRBJ2-5	-	-	TGCGCCAGCAGCCAAGTACAGGAAGAGACCCAGTACTTC	CASSQVQEETQYF
TRBV4-3	TRBJ2-1	-	TRBD1	TGCGCCAGCAGCCCCCATGGGACAGGGATGGGAAATGAGCAGTTCTTC	CASSPHGTGMGNEQFF
TRBV7-9	TRBJ1-1	-	-	TGTGCCAGCAGCCAATCGGGAGTGACTGAAGCTTTCTTT	CASSQSGVTEAFF
TRBV7-2	TRBJ2-7	-	-	TGTGCCAGCAGCGCTGACAGTGAGCAGTACTTC	CASSADSEQYF
TRBV7-9	TRBJ2-7	-	-	TGTGCCAGCAGCTTAGGGTCCGGGAACGAGCAGTACTTC	CASSLGSGNEQYF
TRBV19	TRBJ2-1	few	TRBD1	TGTGCCAGTAGTAGGCCGGGGGACAGGGGGCTCCGGGATGAGCAGTTCTTC	CASSRPGDRGLRDEQFF
TRBV5-4	TRBJ1-1	-	-	TGTGCCAGCACTACTTCCCGGGTCTCTGAAGCTTTCTTT	CASTTSRVSEAFF
TRBV7-8	TRBJ2-7	once	-	TGTGCCAGCAGCTTAGTGGCGCGGGACTCCTACGAGCAGTACTTC	CASSLVARDSYEQYF
TRBV7-8	TRBJ2-7	-	-	TGTGCCAGCAGCTTATCCGTTTACGAGCAGTACTTC	CASSLSVYEQYF
TRBV7-9	TRBJ2-5	once	-	TGTGCCAGCAGCTTTGGGTTAGCGGTACAAGAGACCCAGTACTTC	CASSFGLAVQETQYF